The sample holds many counts of the clone carrying this T cell receptor (beta chain). Its antigen is not identified. The data originate from a study of blood T cells in healthy people across ages. On the study more broadly: Capturing about one barcoded beta molecule per two T cells was achieved by template switching.

Trimming pared 6 bases from V and 2 bases from J, leaving 7 bases between. This CDR3 spans 12 amino acids. Germline values: CDR1 MNHEY, CDR2 SVGAGI. A sample-barcoded 5' primer and a J-beta primer mix were used in a second PCR of roughly 6 to 11 cycles. TCRdb reprocessed the 5' RACE reads via MiXCR and lists one record per CDR3 protein. Of 650,000 or so distinct CDR3 sequences in the sample, 45% to 60% were seen once. Healthy Caucasian individuals from Russia aged about 6 to 90 served as donors. Study-wide findings and caveats: TCR beta diversity was tightly associated with the proportion of naive T cells. PBMC samples, being unsorted, prevented any conclusive comparison of naive and antigen-experienced cells.

The source material was blood. The source is a woman older than 75 in good health. The chain uses TRBV6-5 and TRBJ1-2, with unresolved D. CDR3 protein: CASREENYGYTF. DNA of the CDR3: TGTGCCAGCAGGGAAGAAAACTATGGCTACACCTTC.